This T cell receptor (beta chain) was captured in a study of cytomegalovirus exposure and HLA in healthy donors. In the PCR, 60 Vbeta and 13 Jbeta primers were used. Here immunoSEQ multiplex PCR was the method, and the copy in TCRdb shows in-frame clones only, minus some. This sample has 200,000 to 250,000 clones, with around 83% found just once. CDR1 is SGHKS and CDR2 is YYEKEE in the germline V gene (reference sequence). V shed 1 base and J shed 9 bases, with 14 bases lying between them. The CDR3 spans 15 residues. Sequenced sample: PBMCs. The receptor was derived from a girl aged 5-17 years in good health and CMV-seronegative. The chain carries TRBV5-5 and TRBJ1-6; D unresolved. In DNA, the CDR3 is TGTGCCAGCAGCTTGTCCGGGGTTAATTCTTCACCCCTCCACTTT. The encoded protein is CASSLSGVNSSPLHF. Supplemented by reference TRBV5-5 and TRBJ1-6, the full variable domain reads DAGVTQSPTHLIKTRGQQVTLRCSPISGHKSVSWYQQVLGQGPQFIFQYYEKEERGRGNFPDRFSARQFPNYSSELNVNALLLGDSALYLCASSLSGVNSSPLHFGNGTRLTVT.